This T cell receptor beta chain stems from a study of control samples from healthy donors and cancer patients. Assay: immunoSEQ multiplex PCR; the TCRdb copy retains only in-frame clones and omits some. The sample contains fewer than 200,000 clones, just over 90% of which appear only once. The CDR3 is 11 amino acids. Trimming shortened V by 7 bases and J by 12 bases, and 13 bases separated the two germline ends. Sequenced: blood. The origin of this receptor is a woman aged 60-75 years in good health. The chain uses TRBV12-3 or TRBV12-4 and TRBJ1-3, with D possibly TRBD1 on 5 matching bases. The CDR3 DNA is TGTGCCAGCACCCCCGGCAGGGTCATATATTTT. This translates into CASTPGRVIYF.